Here is one T cell receptor (beta chain) with its context. The antigen is unknown. These data come from a study of T cell responses to AZD1222 COVID-19 vaccine. The study's findings and limits: Baseline seropositivity characterized only a handful of AZD1222 recipients. Dominant at 160-218 and 743-854, vaccine-associated CD4 TCRs also spanned spike. There were mostly white British donors and more females than males, and clonal diversity was possibly underestimated. Samples come after the peak T cell response, not at day 14.

Measured with immunoSEQ multiplex PCR; TCRdb has only the in-frame clones, and not every one. The sample consists of about 210,000 clones, 90% to 95% of them appearing once. This CDR3 has 13 residues. Trimming shortened V by 3 bases and J by 1 base, and 7 bases separated the two germline ends. Germline assignment: CDR1 KGHSH and CDR2 LQKENI. The sequences come from peripheral blood, collected 28 days after the second dose of the MenACWY control vaccine. The chain combines TRBV18 with TRBJ2-7; tentative D call: TRBD2 (6 bases). This TCR came from an adult who received the MenACWY meningococcal vaccine as a control. CDR3 coding DNA: TGTGCCAGCTCACCCGGGACTTCCTACGAGCAGTACTTC. Its protein is CASSPGTSYEQYF.